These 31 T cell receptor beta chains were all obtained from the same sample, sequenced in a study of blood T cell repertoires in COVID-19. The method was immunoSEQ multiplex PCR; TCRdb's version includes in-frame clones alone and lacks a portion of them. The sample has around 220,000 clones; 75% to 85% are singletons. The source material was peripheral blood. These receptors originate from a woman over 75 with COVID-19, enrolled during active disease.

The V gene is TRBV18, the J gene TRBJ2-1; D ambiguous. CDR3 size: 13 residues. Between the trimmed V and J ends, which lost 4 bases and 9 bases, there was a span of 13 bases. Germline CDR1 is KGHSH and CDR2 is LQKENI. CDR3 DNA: TGTGCCAGCTCACAACTTGATAGCTCTGAGCAGTTCTTC. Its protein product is CASSQLDSSEQFF.

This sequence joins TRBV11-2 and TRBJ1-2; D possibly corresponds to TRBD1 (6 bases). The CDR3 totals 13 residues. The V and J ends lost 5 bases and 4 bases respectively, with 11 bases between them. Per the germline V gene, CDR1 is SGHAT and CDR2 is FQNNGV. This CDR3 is CASSKDSLYGYTF. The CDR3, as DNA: TGTGCCAGCAGCAAGGACAGCCTCTATGGCTACACCTTC.

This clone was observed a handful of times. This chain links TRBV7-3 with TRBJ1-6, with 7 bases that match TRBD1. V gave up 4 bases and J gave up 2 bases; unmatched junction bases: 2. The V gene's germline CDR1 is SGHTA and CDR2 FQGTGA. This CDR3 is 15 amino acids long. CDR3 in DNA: TGTGCCAGCAGCTCTAGGGGGCCCTATAATTCACCCCTCCACTTT. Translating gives CASSSRGPYNSPLHF.

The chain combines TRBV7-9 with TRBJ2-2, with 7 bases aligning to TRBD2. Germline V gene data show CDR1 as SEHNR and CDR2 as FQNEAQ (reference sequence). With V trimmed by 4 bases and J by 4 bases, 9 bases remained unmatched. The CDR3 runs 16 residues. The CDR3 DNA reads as TGTGCCAGCAGCTCTCTGAGCGGGACCGCCACCGGGGAGCTGTTTTTT. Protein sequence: CASSSLSGTATGELFF.

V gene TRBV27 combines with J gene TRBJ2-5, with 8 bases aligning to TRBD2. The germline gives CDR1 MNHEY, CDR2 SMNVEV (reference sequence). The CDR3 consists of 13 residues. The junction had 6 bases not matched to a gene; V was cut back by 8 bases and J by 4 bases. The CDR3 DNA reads TGTGCCAGCTACGGGACTAGAGGAGAGACCCAGTACTTC. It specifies CASYGTRGETQYF.

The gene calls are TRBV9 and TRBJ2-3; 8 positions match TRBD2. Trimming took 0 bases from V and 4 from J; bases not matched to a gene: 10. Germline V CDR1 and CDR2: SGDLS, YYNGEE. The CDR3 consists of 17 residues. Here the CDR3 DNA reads TGTGCCAGCAGCGTAGCTGCCGGAGGTAGCGGGGCAGATACGCAGTATTTT. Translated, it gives CASSVAAGGSGADTQYF.

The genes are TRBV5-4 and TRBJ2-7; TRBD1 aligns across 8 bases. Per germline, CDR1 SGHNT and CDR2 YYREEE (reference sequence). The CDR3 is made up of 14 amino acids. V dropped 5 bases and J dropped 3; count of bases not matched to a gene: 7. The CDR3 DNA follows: TGTGCCAGCAGTATCAGACAGGGGAGCTACGAGCAGTACTTC. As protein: CASSIRQGSYEQYF.

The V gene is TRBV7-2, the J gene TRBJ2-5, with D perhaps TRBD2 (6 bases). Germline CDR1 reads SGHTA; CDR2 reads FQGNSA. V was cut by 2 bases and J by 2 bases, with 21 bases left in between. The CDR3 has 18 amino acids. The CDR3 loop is CASSLRLMEGRWQETQYF. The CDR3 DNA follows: TGTGCCAGCAGCTTAAGGTTGATGGAGGGACGGTGGCAAGAGACCCAGTACTTC.

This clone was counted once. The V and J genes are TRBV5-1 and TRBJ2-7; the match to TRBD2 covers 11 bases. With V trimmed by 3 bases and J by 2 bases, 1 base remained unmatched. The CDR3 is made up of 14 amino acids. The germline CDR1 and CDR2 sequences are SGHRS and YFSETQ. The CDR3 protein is CASSSLAGAYEQYF. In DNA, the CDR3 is TGCGCCAGCAGCTCACTAGCGGGAGCCTACGAGCAGTACTTC.

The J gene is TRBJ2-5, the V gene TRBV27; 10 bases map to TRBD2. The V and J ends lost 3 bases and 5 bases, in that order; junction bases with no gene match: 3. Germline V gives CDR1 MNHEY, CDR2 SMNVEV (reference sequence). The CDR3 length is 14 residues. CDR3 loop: CASSFSGRPETQYF. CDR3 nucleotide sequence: TGTGCCAGCAGTTTTAGCGGGAGGCCGGAGACCCAGTACTTC.

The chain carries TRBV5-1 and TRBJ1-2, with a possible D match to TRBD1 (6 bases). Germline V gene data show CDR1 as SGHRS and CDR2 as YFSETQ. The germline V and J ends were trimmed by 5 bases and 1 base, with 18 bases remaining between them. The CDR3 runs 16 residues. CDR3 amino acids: CASRKGQTQNNYGYTF. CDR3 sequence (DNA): TGCGCCAGCAGGAAAGGACAGACCCAAAATAACTATGGCTACACCTTC.

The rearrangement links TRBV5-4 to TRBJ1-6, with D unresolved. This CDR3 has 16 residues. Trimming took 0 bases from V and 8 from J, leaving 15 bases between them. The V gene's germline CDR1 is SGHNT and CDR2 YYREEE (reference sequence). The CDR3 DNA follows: TGTGCCAGCAGCTTGGTGCGGGGAGTGAGGGATTCACCCCTCCACTTT. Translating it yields CASSLVRGVRDSPLHF.

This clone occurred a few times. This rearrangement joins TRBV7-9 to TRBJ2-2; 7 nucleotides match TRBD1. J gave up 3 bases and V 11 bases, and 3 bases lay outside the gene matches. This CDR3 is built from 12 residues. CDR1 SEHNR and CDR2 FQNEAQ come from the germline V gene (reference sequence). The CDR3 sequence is CAGGQYTGELFF. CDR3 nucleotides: TGTGCCGGGGGACAGTACACCGGGGAGCTGTTTTTT.

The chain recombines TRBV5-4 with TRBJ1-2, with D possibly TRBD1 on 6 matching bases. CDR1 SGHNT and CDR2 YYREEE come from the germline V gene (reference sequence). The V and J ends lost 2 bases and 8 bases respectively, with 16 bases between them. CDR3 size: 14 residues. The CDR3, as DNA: TGTGCCAGCAGCTTTGGGTCCCAAGGGACAGGCTACACCTTC. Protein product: CASSFGSQGTGYTF.

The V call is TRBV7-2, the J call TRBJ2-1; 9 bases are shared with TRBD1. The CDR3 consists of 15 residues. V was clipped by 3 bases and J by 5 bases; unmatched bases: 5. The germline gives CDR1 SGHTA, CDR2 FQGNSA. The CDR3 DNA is TGTGCCAGCAGCTTCTGGACAGGGGTCGACAATGAGCAGTTCTTC. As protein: CASSFWTGVDNEQFF.

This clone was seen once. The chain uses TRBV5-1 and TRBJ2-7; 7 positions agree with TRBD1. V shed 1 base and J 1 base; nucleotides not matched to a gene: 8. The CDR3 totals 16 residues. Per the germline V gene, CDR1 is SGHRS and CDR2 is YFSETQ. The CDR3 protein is CASSLMTGTVSYEQYF. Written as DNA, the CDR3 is TGCGCCAGCAGCTTGATGACAGGGACAGTGTCCTACGAGCAGTACTTC.

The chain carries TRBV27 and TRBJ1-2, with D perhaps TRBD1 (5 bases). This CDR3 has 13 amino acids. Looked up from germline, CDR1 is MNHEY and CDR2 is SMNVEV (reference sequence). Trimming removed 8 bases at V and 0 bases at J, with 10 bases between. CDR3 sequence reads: CASGQQTNYGYTF. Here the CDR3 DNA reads TGTGCCAGCGGACAACAAACTAACTATGGCTACACCTTC.

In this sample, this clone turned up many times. The DNA of the CDR3 is TGTGCCAGCACCTGGGGGGACACCATATATTTT. It specifies CASTWGDTIYF. J is TRBJ1-3 and V is TRBV25-1; perhaps TRBD1 as D (5 bases). Trimming took 7 bases from V and 8 from J, leaving 9 bases between them. The V gene's germline CDR1 is MGHDK and CDR2 SYGVNS. The CDR3 spans 11 residues. The full variable domain, in which reference TRBV25-1 and TRBJ1-3 provide the parts outside the CDR3, is EADIYQTPRYLVIGTGKKITLECSQTMGHDKMYWYQQDPGMELHLIHYSYGVNSTEKGDLSSESTVSRIRTEHFPLTLESARPSHTSQYLCASTWGDTIYFGEGSWLTVV.

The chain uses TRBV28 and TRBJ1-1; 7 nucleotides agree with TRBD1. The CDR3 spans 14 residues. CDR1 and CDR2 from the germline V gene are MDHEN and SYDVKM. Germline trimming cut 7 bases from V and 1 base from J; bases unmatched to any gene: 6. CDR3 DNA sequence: TGTGCCAGCATTAAGGGGGCGAAGAACACTGAAGCTTTCTTT. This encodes CASIKGAKNTEAFF.

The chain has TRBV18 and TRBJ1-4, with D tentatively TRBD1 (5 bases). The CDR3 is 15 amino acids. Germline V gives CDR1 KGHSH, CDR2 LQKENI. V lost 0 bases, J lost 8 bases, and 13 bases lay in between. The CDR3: CASSPPAQPGEKLFF. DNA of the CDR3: TGTGCCAGCTCACCACCTGCCCAACCAGGGGAAAAACTGTTTTTT.

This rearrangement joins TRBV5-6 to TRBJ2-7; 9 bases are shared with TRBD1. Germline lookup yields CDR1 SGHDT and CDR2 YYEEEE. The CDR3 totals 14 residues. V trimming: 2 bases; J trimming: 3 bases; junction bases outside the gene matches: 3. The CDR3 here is CASSFTGGFYEQYF. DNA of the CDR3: TGTGCCAGCAGCTTTACAGGGGGCTTCTACGAGCAGTACTTC.

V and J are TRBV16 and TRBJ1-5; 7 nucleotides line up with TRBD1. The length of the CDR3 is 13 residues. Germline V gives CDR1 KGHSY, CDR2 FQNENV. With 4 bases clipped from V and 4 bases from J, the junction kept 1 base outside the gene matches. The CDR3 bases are TGTGCCAGCAGCCGGGGACAGAATCAGCCCCAGCATTTT. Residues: CASSRGQNQPQHF.

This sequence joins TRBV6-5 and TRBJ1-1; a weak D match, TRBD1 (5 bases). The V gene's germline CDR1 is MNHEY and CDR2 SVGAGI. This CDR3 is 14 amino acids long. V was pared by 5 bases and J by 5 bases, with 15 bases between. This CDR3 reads CASSPLRVVTEAFF. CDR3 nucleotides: TGTGCCAGCAGTCCCCTCAGGGTTGTAACTGAAGCTTTCTTT.

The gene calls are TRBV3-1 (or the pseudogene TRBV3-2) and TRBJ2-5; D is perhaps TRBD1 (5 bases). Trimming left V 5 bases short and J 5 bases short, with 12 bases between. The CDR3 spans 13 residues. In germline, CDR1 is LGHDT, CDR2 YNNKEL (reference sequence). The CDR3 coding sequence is TGTGCCAGCAGCTTTACAGGCGTGGAGACCCAGTACTTC. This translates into CASSFTGVETQYF.

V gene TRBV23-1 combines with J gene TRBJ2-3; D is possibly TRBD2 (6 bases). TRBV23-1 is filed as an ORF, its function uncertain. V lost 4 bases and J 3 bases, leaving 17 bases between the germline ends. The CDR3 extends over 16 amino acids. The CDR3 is CASSRPGGAGTDTQYF. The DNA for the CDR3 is TGCGCCAGCAGTCGCCCCGGGGGTGCGGGGACAGATACGCAGTATTTT.

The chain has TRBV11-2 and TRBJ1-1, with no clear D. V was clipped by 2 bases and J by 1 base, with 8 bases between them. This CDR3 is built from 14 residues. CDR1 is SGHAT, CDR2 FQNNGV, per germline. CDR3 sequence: CASSLWAGNTEAFF. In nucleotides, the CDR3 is TGTGCCAGCAGCTTATGGGCAGGGAACACTGAAGCTTTCTTT.

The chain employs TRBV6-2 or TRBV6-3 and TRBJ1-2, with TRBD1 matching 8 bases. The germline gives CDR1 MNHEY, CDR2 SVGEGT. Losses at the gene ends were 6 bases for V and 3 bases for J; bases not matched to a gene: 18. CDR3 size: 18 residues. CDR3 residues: CASSADGQGPAHYYGYTF. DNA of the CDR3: TGTGCCAGCAGCGCCGATGGACAGGGACCTGCTCACTACTATGGCTACACCTTC.

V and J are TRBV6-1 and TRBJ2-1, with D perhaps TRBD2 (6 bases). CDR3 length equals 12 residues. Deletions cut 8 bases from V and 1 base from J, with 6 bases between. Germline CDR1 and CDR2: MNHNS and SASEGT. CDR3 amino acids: CASGGSYNEQFF. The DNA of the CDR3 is TGTGCCAGCGGGGGGTCCTACAATGAGCAGTTCTTC.

CDR3 sequence (DNA): TGTGCCAGCAGCTTAAAGCCCGCAGGAGGGAGATTCGGAAACGAGCAGTACTTC. It yields the protein CASSLKPAGGRFGNEQYF. The J gene is TRBJ2-7, the V gene TRBV7-2, with D possibly being TRBD2 (6 bases). The CDR3 length is 18 residues. Germline CDR1 SGHTA, CDR2 FQGNSA. V was shortened by 2 bases and J by 5 bases, with 25 bases between the two germline ends.

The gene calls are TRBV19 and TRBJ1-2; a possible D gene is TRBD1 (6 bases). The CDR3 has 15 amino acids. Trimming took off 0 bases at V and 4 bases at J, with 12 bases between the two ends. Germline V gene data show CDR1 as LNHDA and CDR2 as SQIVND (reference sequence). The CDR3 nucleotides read TGTGCCAGTAGTATAGATTGGGGCAGGGGCTATGGCTACACCTTC. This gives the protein CASSIDWGRGYGYTF.

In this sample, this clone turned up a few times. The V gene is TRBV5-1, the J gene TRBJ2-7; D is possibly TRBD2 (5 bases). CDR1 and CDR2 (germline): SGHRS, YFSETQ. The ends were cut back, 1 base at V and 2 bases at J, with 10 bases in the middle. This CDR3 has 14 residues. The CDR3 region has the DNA TGCGCCAGCAGCTTGAGTGAGGGTCCCTACGAGCAGTACTTC. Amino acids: CASSLSEGPYEQYF.